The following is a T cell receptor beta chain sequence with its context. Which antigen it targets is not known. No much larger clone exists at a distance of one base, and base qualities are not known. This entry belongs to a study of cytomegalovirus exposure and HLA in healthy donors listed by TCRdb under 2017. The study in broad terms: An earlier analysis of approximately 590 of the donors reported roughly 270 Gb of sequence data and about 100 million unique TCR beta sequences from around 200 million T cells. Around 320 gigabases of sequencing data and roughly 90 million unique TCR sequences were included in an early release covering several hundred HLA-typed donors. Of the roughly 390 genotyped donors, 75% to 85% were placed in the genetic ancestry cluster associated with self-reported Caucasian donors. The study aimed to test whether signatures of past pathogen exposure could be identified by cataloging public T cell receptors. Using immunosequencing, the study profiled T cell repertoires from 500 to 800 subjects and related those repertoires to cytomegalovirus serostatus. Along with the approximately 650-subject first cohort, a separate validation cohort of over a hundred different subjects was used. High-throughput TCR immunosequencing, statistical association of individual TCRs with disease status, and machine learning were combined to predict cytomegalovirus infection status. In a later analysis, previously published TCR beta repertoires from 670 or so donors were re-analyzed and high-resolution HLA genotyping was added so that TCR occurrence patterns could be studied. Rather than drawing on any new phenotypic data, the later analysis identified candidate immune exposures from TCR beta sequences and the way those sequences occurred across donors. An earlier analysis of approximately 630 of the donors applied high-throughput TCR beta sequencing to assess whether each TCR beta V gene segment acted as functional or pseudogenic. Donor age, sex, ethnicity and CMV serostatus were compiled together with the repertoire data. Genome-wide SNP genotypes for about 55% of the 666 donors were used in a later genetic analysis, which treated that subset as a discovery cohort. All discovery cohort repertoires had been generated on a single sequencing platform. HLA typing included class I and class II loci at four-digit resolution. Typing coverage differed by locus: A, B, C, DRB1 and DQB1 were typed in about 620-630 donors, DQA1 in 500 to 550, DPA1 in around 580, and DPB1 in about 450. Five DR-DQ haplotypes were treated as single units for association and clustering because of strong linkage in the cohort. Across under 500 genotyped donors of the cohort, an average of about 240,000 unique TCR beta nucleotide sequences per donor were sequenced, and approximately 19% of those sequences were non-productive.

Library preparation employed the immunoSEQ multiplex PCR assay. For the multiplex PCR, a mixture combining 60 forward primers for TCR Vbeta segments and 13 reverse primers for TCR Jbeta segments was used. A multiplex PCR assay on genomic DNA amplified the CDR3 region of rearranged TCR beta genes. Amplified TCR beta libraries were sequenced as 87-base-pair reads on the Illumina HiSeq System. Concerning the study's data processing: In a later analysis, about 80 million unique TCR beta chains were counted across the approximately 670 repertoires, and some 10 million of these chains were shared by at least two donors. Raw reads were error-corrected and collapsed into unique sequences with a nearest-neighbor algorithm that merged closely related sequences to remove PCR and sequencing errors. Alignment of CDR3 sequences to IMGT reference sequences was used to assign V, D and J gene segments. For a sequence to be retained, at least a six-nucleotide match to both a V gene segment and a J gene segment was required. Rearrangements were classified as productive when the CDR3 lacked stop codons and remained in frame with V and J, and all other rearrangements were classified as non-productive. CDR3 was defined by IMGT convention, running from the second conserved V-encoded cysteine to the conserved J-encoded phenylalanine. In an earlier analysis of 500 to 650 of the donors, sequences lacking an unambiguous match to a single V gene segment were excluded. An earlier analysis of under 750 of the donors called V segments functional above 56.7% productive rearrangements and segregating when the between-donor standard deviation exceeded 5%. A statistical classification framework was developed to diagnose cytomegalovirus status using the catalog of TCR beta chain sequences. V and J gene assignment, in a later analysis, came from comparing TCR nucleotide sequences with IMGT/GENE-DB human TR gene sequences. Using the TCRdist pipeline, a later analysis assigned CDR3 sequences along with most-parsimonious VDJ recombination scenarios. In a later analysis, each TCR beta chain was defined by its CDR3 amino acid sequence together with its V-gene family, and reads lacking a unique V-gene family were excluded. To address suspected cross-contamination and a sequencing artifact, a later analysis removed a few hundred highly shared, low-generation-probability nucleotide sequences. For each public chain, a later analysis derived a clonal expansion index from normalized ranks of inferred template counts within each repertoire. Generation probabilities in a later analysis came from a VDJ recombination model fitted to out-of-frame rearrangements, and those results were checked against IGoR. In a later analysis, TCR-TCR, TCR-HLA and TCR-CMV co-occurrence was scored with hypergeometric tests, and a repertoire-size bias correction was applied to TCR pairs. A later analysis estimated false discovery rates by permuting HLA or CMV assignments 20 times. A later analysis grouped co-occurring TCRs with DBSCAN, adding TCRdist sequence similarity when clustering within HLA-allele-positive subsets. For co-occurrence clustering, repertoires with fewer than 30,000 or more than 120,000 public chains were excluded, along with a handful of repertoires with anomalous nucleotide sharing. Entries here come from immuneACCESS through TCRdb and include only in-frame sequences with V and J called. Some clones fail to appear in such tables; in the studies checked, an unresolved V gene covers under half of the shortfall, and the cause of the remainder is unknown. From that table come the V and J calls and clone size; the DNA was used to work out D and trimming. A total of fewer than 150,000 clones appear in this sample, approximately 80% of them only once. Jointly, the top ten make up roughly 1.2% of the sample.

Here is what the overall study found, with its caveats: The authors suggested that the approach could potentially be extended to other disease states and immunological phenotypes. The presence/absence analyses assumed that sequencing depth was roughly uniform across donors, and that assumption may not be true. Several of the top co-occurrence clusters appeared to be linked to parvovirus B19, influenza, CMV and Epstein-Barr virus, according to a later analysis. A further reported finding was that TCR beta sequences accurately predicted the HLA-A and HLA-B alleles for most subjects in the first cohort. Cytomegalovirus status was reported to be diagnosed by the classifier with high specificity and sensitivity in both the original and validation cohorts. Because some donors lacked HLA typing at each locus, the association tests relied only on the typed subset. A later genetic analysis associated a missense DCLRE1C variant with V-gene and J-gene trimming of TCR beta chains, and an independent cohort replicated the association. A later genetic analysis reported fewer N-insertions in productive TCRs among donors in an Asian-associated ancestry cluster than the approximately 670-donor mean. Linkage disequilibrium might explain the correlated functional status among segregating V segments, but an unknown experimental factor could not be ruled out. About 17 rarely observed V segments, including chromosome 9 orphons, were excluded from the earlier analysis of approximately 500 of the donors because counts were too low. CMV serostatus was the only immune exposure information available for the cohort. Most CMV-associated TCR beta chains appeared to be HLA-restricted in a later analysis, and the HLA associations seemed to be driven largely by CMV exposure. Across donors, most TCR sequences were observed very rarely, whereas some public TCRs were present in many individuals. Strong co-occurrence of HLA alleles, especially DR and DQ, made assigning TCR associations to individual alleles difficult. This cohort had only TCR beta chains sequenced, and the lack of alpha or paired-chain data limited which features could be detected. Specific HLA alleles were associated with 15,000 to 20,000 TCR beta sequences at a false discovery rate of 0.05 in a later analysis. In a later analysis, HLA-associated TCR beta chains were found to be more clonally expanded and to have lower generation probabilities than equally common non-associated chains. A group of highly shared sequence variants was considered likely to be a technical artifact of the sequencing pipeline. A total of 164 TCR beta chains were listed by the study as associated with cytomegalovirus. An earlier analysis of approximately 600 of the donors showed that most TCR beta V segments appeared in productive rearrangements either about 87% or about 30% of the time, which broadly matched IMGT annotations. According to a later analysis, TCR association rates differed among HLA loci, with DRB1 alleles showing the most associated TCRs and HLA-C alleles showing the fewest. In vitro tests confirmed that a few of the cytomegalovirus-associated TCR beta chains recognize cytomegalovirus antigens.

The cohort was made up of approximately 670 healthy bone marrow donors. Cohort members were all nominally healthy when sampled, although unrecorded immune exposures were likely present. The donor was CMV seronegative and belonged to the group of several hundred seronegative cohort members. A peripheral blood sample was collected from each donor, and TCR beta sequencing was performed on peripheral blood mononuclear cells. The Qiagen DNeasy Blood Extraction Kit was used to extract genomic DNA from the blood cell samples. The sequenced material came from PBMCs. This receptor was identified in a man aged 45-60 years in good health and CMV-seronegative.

The DNA sequence reads TGTGCCATCAGCCGGACAGGGGGGGAGTGGCAGTACTTC. Translation gives CAISRTGGEWQYF. This receptor chain uses TRBV10-3 and TRBJ2-7; TRBD1 matches 10 bases in the middle. Trimming removed 6 bases from V and 9 bases from J; the gene matches leave 8 bases unexplained. The germline V gene supplies CDR1 ENHRY and CDR2 SYGVKD. The CDR3, from cysteine to phenylalanine, totals 13 residues. The read is trimmed to its CDR3 DNA, 39 bases read in frame from base 1.